A single sample is the source of the 7 T cell receptor beta chains below, sequenced in a study of OX40 agonist ivuxolimab in advanced cancers. Only in-frame clones appear in the TCRdb table, and some are missing; sequencing was by immunoSEQ multiplex PCR. The sample carries more than 8,500 clones, roughly 90% recorded once. This specimen was CD4+ or CD8+ T cells sorted from blood, taken in a trial of the OX40 agonist ivuxolimab. Every receptor here comes from an adult with an advanced solid tumor such as melanoma, head and neck, liver or kidney cancer.

The chain is built from TRBV2 and TRBJ1-5, with D uncertain. Per the germline V gene, CDR1 is SNHLY and CDR2 is FYNNEI. Trimming took off 5 bases at V and 3 bases at J, with 8 bases between the two ends. The CDR3 runs 13 residues. The CDR3, as DNA: TGTGCCAGCAGTAGGGAGGACAATCAGCCCCAGCATTTT. Amino acids: CASSREDNQPQHF.

CDR3 region: CASSLTAGRYEQYF. The CDR3 DNA follows: TGTGCCAGCAGCTTGACGGCAGGGCGTTACGAGCAGTACTTC. V and J are TRBV5-4 and TRBJ2-7; D possibly corresponds to TRBD1 (5 bases). The V gene lost 1 base and the J gene lost 4 bases, with 12 bases spanning the gap. The V gene's germline CDR1 is SGHNT and CDR2 YYREEE (reference sequence). The CDR3 covers 14 residues.

The rearrangement links TRBV19 to TRBJ1-4; D ambiguous. Germline CDR1 and CDR2: LNHDA and SQIVND (reference sequence). The CDR3 contains 17 residues. V dropped 3 bases and J dropped 0 bases, with 14 bases sitting between them. CDR3 protein: CASSMREAHATNEKLFF. In DNA form, the CDR3 reads TGTGCCAGTAGTATGAGGGAAGCTCATGCAACTAATGAAAAACTGTTTTTT.

This chain connects TRBV19 to TRBJ2-1; D is unclear. The CDR3 loop spans 15 amino acids. Looked up from germline, CDR1 is LNHDA and CDR2 is SQIVND (reference sequence). V was shortened by 5 bases and J by 3 bases, with 14 bases between the two germline ends. As DNA, the CDR3 is TGTGCCAGTAGTTTAGGTTTTCTTAGCTACAATGAGCAGTTCTTC. Translated, it gives CASSLGFLSYNEQFF.

This chain uses TRBV5-4 with TRBJ2-3, with D perhaps TRBD1 (7 bases). The CDR3 contains 15 residues. Germline-derived CDR1 and CDR2 are SGHNT and YYREEE (reference sequence). The V end was cut by 0 bases, the J end by 3 bases, with 11 bases between. The CDR3 region is CASSLGQGGTDTQYF. The CDR3 DNA follows: TGTGCCAGCAGCTTGGGACAGGGAGGAACAGATACGCAGTATTTT.

This chain joins TRBV11-3 and TRBJ2-1; weak D call: TRBD2 (6 bases). Trimming left V 6 bases short and J 8 bases short, with 20 bases between. The V gene's germline CDR1 is SGHNT and CDR2 YENEEA. The CDR3 loop spans 15 amino acids. The CDR3 region is CASSTGGERMYEQFF. Here the CDR3 DNA reads TGTGCCAGCAGTACTGGCGGGGAGCGTATGTATGAGCAGTTCTTC.

V and J are TRBV11-2 and TRBJ2-7; 12 bases align to TRBD1. The CDR3 covers 14 residues. V was pared by 4 bases and J by 5 bases, with 3 bases of the junction left unmatched. Germline CDR1 and CDR2: SGHAT and FQNNGV. CDR3 region: CASSSGTGGHEQYF. CDR3 DNA sequence: TGTGCCAGCAGCTCCGGGACAGGGGGCCACGAGCAGTACTTC. The whole variable domain, remainder taken from reference TRBV11-2 and TRBJ2-7, is EAGVAQSPRYKIIEKRQSVAFWCNPISGHATLYWYQQILGQGPKLLIQFQNNGVVDDSQLPKDRFSAERLKGVDSTLKIQPAKLEDSAVYLCASSSGTGGHEQYFGPGTRLTVT.